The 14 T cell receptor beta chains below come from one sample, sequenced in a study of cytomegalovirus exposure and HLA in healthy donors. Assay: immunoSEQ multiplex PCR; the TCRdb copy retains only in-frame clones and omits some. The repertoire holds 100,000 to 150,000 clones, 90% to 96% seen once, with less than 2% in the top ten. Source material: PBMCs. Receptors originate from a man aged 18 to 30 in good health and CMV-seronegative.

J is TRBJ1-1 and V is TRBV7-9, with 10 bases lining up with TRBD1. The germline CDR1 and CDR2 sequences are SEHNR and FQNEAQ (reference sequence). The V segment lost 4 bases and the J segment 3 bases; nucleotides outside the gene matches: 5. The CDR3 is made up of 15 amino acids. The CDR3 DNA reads TGTGCCAGCAGCTCCCGGGACAGGGGATACACTGAAGCTTTCTTT. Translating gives CASSSRDRGYTEAFF.

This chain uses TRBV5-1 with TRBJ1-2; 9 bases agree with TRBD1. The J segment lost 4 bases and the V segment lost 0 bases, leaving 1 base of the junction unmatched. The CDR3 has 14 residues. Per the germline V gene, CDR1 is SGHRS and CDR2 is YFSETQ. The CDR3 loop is CASSLGGQGYGYTF. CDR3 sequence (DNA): TGCGCCAGCAGCTTGGGGGGACAGGGCTATGGCTACACCTTC. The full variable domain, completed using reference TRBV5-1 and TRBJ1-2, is KAGVTQTPRYLIKTRGQQVTLSCSPISGHRSVSWYQQTPGQGLQFLFEYFSETQRNKGNFPGRFSGRQFSNSRSEMNVSTLELGDSALYLCASSLGGQGYGYTFGSGTRLTVV.

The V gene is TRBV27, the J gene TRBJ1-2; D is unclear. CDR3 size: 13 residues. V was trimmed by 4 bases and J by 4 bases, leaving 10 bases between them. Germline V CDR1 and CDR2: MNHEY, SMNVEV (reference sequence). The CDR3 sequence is CASSYSGGYGYTF. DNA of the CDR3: TGTGCCAGCAGTTACTCAGGTGGCTATGGCTACACCTTC.

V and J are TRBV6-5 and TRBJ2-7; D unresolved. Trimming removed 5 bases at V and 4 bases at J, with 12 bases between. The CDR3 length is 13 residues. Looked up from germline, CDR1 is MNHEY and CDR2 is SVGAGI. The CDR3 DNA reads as TGTGCCAGCAGTCTCCTTCCCGGGTACGAGCAGTACTTC. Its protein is CASSLLPGYEQYF.

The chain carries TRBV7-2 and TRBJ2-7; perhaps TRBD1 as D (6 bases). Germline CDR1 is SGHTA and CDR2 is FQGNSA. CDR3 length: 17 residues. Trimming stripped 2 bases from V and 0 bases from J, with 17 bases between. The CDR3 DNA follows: TGTGCCAGCAGCTTAAATTTAATTGGGACACTCTCCTACGAGCAGTACTTC. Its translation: CASSLNLIGTLSYEQYF.

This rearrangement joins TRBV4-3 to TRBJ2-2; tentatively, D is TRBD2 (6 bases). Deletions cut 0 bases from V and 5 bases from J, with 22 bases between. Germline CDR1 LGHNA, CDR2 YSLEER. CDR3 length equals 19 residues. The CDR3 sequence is CASSQEISTWTGGTGELFF. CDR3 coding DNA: TGCGCCAGCAGCCAAGAAATTTCAACTTGGACTGGAGGGACCGGGGAGCTGTTTTTT.

For the CDR3, the DNA is TGCGCCAGCACCACCGAGGGATCTACTGAAGCTTTCTTT. It encodes CASTTEGSTEAFF. The V call is TRBV5-1, the J call TRBJ1-1; no firm D call. The CDR3 covers 13 residues. Germline CDR1 and CDR2: SGHRS and YFSETQ. V lost 6 bases and J lost 5, with 14 bases in between.

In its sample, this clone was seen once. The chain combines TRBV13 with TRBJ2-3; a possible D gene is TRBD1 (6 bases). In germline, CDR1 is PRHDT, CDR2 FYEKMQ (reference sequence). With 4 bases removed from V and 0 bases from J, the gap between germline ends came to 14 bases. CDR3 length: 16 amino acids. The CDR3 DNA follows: TGTGCCAGCAGCTCAAGACAGGTAGCTAGCACAGATACGCAGTATTTT. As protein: CASSSRQVASTDTQYF.

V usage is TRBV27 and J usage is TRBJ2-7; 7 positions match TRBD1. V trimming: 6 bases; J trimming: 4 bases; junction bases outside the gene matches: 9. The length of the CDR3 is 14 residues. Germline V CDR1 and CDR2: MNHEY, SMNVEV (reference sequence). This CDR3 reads CASSQDRVRYEQYF. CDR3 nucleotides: TGTGCCAGCAGCCAAGACAGGGTAAGGTACGAGCAGTACTTC.

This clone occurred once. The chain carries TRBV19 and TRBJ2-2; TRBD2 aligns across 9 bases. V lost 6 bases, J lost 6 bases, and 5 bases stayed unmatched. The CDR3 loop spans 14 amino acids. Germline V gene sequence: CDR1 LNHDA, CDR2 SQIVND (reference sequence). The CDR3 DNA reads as TGTGCCAGTAGGCCTAGCGGGAAAGCCGGGGAGCTGTTTTTT. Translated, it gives CASRPSGKAGELFF.

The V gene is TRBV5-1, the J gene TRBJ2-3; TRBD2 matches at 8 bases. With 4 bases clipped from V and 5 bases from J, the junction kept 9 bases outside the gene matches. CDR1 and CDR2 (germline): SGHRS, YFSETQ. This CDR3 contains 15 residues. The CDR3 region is CASSRGGAGEDTQYF. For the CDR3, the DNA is TGCGCCAGCAGCCGGGGCGGAGCGGGAGAAGATACGCAGTATTTT.

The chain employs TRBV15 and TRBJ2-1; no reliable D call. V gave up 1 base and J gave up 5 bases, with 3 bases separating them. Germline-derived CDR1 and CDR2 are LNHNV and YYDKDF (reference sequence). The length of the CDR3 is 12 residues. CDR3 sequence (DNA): TGTGCCACCAGCAGAGCTAACAATGAGCAGTTCTTC. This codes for CATSRANNEQFF.

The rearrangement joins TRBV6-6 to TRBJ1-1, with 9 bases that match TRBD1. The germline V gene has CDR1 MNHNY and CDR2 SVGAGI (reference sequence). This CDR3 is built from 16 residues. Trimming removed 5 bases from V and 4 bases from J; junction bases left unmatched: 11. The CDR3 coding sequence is TGTGCCAGCAGTCCAACAGGGGGCAGGGTTGGCACTGAAGCTTTCTTT. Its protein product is CASSPTGGRVGTEAFF.

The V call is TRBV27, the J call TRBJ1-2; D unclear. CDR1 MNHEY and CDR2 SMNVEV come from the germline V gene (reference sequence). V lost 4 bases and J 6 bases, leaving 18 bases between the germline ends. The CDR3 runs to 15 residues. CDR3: CASSWSPVTLDGYTF. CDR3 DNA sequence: TGTGCCAGCAGTTGGTCCCCGGTCACCCTGGATGGCTACACCTTC.